Ten or more counts support the clone carrying this TCR beta chain. Its antigen is not identified. Orbital computed tomography, thyroid ultrasound, serum thyroxine and TRAb, and clinical symptoms together informed the diagnoses. It was RNA transcripts that yielded the amplified TCR beta CDR3 regions. In the first-round RT-PCR of the TCR CDR3, the HTBI primer set was used. TCRdb re-called the multiplex PCR reads with MiXCR, one entry per CDR3 protein. The sample carries 650,000 to 800,000 distinct CDR3 sequences, 45% recorded once. This entry comes from a study of T cells in Graves' hyperthyroidism and ophthalmopathy. General observations from the study: The model predicted ophthalmopathy a median approximately six months before onset.

CDR1 and CDR2 from the germline V gene are DFQATT and SNEGSKA (reference sequence). The CDR3 totals 13 residues. The V end lost 4 bases, the J end lost 5 bases, and 11 bases lay between the germline ends. J is TRBJ1-4 and V is TRBV20-1, with D possibly TRBD1 on 6 matching bases. The sequencing input was peripheral blood or thyroid tissue (not recorded which). The clonotype comes from an adult man with Graves' disease, either hyperthyroidism or ophthalmopathy (not recorded which). The CDR3 nucleotides are TGCAGTGCTATGGTCAGGGGAAATGAAAAACTGTTTTTT. Translated, it gives CSAMVRGNEKLFF.